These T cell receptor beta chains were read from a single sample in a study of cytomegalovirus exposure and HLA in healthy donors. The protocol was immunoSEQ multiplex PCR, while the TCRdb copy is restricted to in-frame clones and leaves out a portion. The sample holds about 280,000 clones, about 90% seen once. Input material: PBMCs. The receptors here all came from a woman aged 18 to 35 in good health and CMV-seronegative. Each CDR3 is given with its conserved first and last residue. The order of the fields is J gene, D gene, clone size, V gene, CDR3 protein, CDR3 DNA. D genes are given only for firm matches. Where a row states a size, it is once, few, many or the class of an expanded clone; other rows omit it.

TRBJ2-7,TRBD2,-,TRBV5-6,CASSLTSGFYEQYF,TGTGCCAGCAGCTTAACTAGCGGCTTCTACGAGCAGTACTTC
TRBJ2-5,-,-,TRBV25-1,CASSRENQETQYF,TGTGCCAGCAGTCGGGAGAACCAAGAGACCCAGTACTTC
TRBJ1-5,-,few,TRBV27,CASSPRENSNQPQHF,TGTGCCAGCAGTCCCCGGGAAAATAGCAATCAGCCCCAGCATTTT
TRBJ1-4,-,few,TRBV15,CATSDPRGNEKLFF,TGTGCCACCAGCGACCCCCGCGGTAATGAAAAACTGTTTTTT
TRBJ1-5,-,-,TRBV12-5,CASGLLTGVPYSNQPQHF,TGTGCTAGTGGTTTGTTAACAGGCGTTCCTTATAGCAATCAGCCCCAGCATTTT
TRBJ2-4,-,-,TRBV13,CASSRTAAKSIQYF,TGTGCCAGCAGCCGGACTGCGGCCAAAAGCATTCAGTACTTC
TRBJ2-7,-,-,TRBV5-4,CASSSPGPELGYEQYF,TGTGCCAGCAGCTCACCTGGGCCCGAACTAGGCTACGAGCAGTACTTC
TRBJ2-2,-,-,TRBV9,CASSVSAEANTGELFF,TGTGCCAGCAGCGTATCTGCGGAGGCGAACACCGGGGAGCTGTTTTTT
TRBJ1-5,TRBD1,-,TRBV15,CATSRDRGLNQPQHF,TGTGCCACCAGCAGGGACAGGGGGTTGAATCAGCCCCAGCATTTT
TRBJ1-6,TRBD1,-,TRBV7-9,CASRARGARNSPLHF,TGTGCCAGCAGGGCCAGGGGGGCAAGAAACTCACCCCTCCACTTT
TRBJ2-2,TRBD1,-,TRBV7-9,CASEAGQGSAGELFF,TGTGCCAGCGAAGCGGGACAGGGTAGTGCCGGGGAGCTGTTTTTT
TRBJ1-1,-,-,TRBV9,CASSVGGGEGTEAFF,TGTGCCAGCAGCGTCGGGGGCGGGGAGGGCACTGAAGCTTTCTTT
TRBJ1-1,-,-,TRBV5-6,CASSLSYTEAFF,TGTGCCAGCAGCCTATCATACACTGAAGCTTTCTTT
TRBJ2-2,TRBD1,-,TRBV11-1,CASSASSGQGTGELFF,TGTGCCAGCAGCGCCAGCTCGGGACAGGGGACCGGGGAGCTGTTTTTT
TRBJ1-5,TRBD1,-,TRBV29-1,CSVGDSANQPQHF,TGCAGCGTTGGGGACAGCGCTAATCAGCCCCAGCATTTT
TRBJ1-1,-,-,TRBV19,CASSIFVGDNEAFF,TGTGCCAGTAGTATATTCGTGGGAGATAACGAAGCTTTCTTT
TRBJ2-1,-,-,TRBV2,CATKQGRSSYNEQFF,TGTGCCACTAAACAGGGACGGAGCTCCTACAATGAGCAGTTCTTC
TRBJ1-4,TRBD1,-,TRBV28,CASRFSRQGAGGEKLFF,TGTGCCAGCAGGTTTAGTCGACAGGGGGCCGGGGGTGAAAAACTGTTTTTT
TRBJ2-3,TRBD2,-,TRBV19,CASGIREAGTDTQYF,TGTGCCAGTGGAATCCGGGAGGCCGGCACAGATACGCAGTATTTT
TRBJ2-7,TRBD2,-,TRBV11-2,CASTFSGGTYEQYF,TGTGCCAGCACCTTTAGCGGGGGAACCTACGAGCAGTACTTC
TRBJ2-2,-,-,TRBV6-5,CASRRSNTGELFF,TGTGCCAGCAGGCGGTCGAACACCGGGGAGCTGTTTTTT
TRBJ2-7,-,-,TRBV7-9,CASSLHPGESSYEQYF,TGTGCCAGCAGCTTACATCCGGGGGAGAGCTCCTACGAGCAGTACTTC
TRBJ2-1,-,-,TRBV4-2,CASSQRSGGYNEQFF,TGTGCCAGCAGCCAAAGATCCGGGGGCTACAATGAGCAGTTCTTC
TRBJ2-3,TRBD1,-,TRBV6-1,CASRQGPLTDTQYF,TGTGCCAGTCGACAGGGGCCGCTCACAGATACGCAGTATTTT
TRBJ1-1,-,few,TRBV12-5,CASGLVSHEAFF,TGTGCTAGTGGTTTGGTAAGCCATGAAGCTTTCTTT
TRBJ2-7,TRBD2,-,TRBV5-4,CASSLEVAGGGEQYF,TGTGCCAGCAGCTTGGAAGTAGCGGGGGGGGGCGAGCAGTACTTC
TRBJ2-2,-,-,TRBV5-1,CASSAGLVGELFF,TGCGCCAGCAGCGCAGGGTTGGTCGGGGAGCTGTTTTTT